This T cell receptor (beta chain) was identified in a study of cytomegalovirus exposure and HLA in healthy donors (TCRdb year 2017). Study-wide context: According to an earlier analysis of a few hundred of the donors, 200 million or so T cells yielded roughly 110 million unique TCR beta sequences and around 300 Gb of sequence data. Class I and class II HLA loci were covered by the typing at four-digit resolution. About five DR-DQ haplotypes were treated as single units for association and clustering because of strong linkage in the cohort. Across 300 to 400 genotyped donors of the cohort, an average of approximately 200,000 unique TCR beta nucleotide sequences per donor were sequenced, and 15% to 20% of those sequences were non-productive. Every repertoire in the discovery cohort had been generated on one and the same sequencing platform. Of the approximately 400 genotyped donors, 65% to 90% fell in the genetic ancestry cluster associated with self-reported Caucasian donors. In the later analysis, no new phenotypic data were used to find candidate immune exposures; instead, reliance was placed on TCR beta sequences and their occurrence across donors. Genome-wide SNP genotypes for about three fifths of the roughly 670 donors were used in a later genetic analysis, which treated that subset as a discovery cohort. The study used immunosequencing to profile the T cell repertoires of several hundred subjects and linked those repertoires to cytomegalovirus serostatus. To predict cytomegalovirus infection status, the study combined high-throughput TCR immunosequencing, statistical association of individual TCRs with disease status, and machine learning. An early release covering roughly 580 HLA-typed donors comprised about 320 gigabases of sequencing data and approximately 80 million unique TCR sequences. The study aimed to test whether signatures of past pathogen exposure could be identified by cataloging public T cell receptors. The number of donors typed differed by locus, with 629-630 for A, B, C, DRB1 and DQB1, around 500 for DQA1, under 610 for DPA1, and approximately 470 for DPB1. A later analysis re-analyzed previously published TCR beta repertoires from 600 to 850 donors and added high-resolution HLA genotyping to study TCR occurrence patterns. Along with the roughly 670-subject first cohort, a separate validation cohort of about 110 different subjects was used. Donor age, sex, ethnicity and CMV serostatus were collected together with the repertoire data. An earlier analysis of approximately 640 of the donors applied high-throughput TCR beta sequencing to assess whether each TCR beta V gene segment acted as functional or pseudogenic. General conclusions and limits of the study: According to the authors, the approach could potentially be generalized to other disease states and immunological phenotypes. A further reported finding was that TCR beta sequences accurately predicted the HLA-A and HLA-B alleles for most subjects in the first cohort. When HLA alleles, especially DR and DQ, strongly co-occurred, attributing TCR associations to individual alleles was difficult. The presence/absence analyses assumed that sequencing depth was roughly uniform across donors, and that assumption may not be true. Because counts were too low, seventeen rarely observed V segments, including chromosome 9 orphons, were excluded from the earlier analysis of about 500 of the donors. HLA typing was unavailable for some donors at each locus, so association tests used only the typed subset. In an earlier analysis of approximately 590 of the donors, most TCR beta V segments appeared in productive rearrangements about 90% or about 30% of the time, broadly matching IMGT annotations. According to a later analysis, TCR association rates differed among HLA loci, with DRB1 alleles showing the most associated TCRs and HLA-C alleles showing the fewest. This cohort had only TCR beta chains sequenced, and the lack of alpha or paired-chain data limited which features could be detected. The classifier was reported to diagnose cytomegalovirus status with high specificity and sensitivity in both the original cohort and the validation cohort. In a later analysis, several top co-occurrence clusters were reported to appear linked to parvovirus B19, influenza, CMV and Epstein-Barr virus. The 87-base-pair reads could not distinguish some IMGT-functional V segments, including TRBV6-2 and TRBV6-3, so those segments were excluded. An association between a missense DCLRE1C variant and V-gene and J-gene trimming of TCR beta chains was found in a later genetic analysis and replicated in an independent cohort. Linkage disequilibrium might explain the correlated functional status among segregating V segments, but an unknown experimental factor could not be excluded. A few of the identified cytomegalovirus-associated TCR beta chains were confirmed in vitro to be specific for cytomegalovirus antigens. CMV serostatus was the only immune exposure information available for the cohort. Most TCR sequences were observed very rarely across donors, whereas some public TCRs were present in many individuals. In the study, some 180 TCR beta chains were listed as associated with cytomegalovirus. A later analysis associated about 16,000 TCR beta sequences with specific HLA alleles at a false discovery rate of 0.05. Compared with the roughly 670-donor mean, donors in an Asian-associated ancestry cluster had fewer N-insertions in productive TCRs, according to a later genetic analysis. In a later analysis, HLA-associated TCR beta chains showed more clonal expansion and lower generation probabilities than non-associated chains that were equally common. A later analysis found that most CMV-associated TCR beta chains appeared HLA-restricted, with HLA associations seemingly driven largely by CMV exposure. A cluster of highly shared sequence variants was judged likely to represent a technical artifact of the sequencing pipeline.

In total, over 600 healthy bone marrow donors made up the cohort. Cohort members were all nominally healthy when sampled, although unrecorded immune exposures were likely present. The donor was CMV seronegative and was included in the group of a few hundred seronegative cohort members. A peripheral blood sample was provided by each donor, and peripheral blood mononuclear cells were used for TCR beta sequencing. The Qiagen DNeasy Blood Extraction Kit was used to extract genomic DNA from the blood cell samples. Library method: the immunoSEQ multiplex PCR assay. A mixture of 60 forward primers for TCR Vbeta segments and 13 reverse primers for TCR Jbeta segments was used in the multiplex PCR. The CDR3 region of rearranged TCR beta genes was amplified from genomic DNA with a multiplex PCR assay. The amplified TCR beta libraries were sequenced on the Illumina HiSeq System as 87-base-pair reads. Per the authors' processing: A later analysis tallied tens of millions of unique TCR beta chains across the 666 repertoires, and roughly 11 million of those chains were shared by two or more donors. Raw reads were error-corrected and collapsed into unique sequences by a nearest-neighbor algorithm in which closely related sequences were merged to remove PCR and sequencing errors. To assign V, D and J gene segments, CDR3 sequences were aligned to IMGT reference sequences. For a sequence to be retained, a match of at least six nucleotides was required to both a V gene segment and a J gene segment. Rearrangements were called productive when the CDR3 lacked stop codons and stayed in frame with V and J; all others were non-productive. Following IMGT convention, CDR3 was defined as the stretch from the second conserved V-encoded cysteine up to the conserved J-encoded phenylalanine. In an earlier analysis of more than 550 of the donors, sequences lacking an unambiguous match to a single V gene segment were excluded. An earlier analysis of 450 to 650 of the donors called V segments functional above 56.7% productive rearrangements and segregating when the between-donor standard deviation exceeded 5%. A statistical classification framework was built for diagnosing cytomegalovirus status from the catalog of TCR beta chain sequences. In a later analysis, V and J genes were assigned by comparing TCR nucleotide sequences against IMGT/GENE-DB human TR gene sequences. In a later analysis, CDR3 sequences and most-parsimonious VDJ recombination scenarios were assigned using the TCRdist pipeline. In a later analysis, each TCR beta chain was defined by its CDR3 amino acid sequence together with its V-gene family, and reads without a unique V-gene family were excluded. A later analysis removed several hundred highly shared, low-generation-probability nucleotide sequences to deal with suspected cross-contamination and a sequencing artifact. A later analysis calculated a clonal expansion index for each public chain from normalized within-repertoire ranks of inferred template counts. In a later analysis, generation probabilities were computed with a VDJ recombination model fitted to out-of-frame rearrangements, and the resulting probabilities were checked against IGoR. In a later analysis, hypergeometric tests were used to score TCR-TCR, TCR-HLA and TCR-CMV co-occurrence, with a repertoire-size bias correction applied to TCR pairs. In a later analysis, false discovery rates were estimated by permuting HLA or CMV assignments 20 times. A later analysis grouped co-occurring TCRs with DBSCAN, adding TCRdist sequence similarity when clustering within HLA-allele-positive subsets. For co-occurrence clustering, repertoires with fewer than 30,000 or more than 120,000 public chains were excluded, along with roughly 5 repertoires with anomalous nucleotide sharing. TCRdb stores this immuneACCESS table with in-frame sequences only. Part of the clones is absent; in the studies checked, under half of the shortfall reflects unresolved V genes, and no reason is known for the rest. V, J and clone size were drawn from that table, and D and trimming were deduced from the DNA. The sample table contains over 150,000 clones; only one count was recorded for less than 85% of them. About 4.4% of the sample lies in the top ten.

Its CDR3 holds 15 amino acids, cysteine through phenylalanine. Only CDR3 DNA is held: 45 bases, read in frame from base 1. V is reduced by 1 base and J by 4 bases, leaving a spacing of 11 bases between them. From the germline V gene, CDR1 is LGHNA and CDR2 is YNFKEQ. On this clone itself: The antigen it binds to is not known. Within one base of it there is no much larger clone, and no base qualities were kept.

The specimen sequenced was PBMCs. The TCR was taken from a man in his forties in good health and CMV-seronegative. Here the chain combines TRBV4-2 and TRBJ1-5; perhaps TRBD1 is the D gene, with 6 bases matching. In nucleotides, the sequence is TGTGCCAGCAGCCAAGGGGCAGGGGTAAATCAGCCCCAGCATTTT. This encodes CASSQGAGVNQPQHF.